This TCR beta chain originates from a study of OX40 agonist ivuxolimab in advanced cancers. For the study at large: People in dose escalation had one of these cancers: hepatocellular carcinoma, melanoma, renal cell or head and neck cancer. Eligibility rules accepted prior anti-PD-1, anti-PD-L1 or anti-CTLA-4 therapy, and around 43% had some. Whole-study results and caveats: Partial responders receiving 0.1-3.0 mg/kg showed among the lowest clonal expansion. Researchers did not determine the expanded peripheral T cells' antigen specificity.

Trimming took 1 base from V and 4 from J; bases not matched to a gene: 5. The CDR3 is 16 amino acids. Germline CDR1 reads SGHTA; CDR2 reads FQGNSA. The table came from immunoSEQ multiplex PCR; TCRdb's copy has only in-frame clones and leaves some out. The sample has fewer than 65,000 clones, around 87% seen once. This clone was observed a single time. Its antigen is still unknown. The receptor comes from an adult with an advanced solid tumor such as melanoma, head and neck, liver or kidney cancer. This sequence joins TRBV7-2 and TRBJ2-2; 8 bases match TRBD2. The sequences come from CD4+ or CD8+ T cells sorted from blood, collected in a trial of the OX40 agonist ivuxolimab. CDR3 amino acids: CASSLGPGGSTGELFF. CDR3 nucleotide sequence: TGTGCCAGCAGCTTAGGACCGGGAGGGAGCACCGGGGAGCTGTTTTTT.